Listed below are T cell receptor beta chains from one sample, sequenced in a study of T and B cells in COVID-19 patients. TCRdb redid the calling of the multiplex PCR reads with MiXCR, one entry per CDR3 protein. Of about 15,000 distinct CDR3 sequences listed, roughly 29% are singletons. The sequenced material came from blood. These receptors all come from a human donor who had recovered from COVID-19. Each CDR3 is given with its conserved first and last residue. D genes are given only for firm matches. Where a row states a size, it is once, few, many or the class of an expanded clone; other rows omit it.

J gene	V gene	D gene	clone size	CDR3 DNA	CDR3 protein
TRBJ2-2	TRBV19	-	medium-sized	TGTGCCAGTAGTATCAAAGCGAACACCGGGGAGCTGTTTTTT	CASSIKANTGELFF
TRBJ1-5	TRBV6-5	TRBD1	-	TGTGCCAGCAGCCCGGGACAGGGGACAAGGGCCCAGCATTTT	CASSPGQGTRAQHF
TRBJ2-2	TRBV11-3	TRBD2	-	TGTGCCAGCAGCGTAGCGGGAGGGGGCACCGGGGAGCTGTTTTTT	CASSVAGGGTGELFF
TRBJ2-2	TRBV12-3/TRBV12-4	-	few	TGTGCCAGCAGTTTTGGAGGCGCCGGCACCGGGGAGCTGTTTTTT	CASSFGGAGTGELFF
TRBJ1-5	TRBV18	-	-	TGTGCCAGCTCACTCGAAGGACGCAATCAGCCCCTGCATTTT	CASSLEGRNQPLHF
TRBJ2-1	TRBV5-6	-	few	TGCGCCAGCAGCTTGTCCCAGGGTTGGTCCAATGAGCAGTTCTTC	CASSLSQGWSNEQFF
TRBJ1-4	TRBV2	-	-	TGTGCCAGCAGTGAACGAAGCGAAGAAAAACTGTTTTTT	CASSERSEEKLFF
TRBJ2-7	TRBV30	TRBD2	few	TGTGCCTGGATCCTCGGGGTAGCGGGAGGGCTTCCCTACGAGCAGTACTTC	CAWILGVAGGLPYEQYF
TRBJ1-4	TRBV30	-	few	TGTGCCTGGAATCACCCAACTAATGAAAAACTGTTTTTT	CAWNHPTNEKLFF
TRBJ1-1	TRBV6-5	-	few	TGTGCCAGCAGTTACCGAGGGGCTGAAGCTTTCTTT	CASSYRGAEAFF
TRBJ2-1	TRBV11-3	TRBD1	medium-sized	TGTGCCAGCAGTTTCAACCGGGACAGGGGGTTAGCGGCACCCAATGAGCAGTTCTTC	CASSFNRDRGLAAPNEQFF
TRBJ1-1	TRBV13	-	few	TGTGCCAGCAGGTCTAGGCCGAACACTGAAGCTTTCTTT	CASRSRPNTEAFF
TRBJ1-2	TRBV27	-	many	TGTGCCAGCAGTTTAAACGGAGTCTATGGCTACACCTTC	CASSLNGVYGYTF
TRBJ2-7	TRBV15	TRBD2	-	TGTGCCACCAGTTCTTGGTTAGCGGGAGGAAGCTCCTACGAGCAGTACTTC	CATSSWLAGGSSYEQYF
TRBJ2-5	TRBV12-3/TRBV12-4	TRBD1	-	TGTGCCAGCACCTTCGGCGGCAGGGGGCTGGCAGAGACCCAGTACTTC	CASTFGGRGLAETQYF
TRBJ2-1	TRBV28	-	-	TGTGCCACTATTAGCGGAAGCTCCTACAATGAGCAGTTCTTC	CATISGSSYNEQFF
TRBJ1-5	TRBV6-4	-	-	TGTGCCAGCTCCCGAGAGAATAGCAATCAGCCCCAGCATTTT	CASSRENSNQPQHF
TRBJ1-1	TRBV29-1	-	medium-sized	TGCAGCGTCGGGGGCCTGAACACTGAAGCTTTCTTT	CSVGGLNTEAFF
TRBJ1-1	TRBV29-1	-	few	TGCAGCGTTTATCGGACACAGAACACTGAAGCTTTCTTT	CSVYRTQNTEAFF
TRBJ2-1	TRBV7-9	-	few	TGTGCCAGCAGCCATATTGCCTGGGGGCACAATGAGCAGTTCTTC	CASSHIAWGHNEQFF
TRBJ1-6	TRBV20-1	-	-	TGCAGTGCCGACCGGGACAACAATTCACCCCTCCACTTT	CSADRDNNSPLHF
TRBJ2-1	TRBV18	TRBD2	medium-sized	TGTGCCAGCTCACCACCCTGGACTAGCGGGGGGGCCACCAATGAGCAGTTCTTC	CASSPPWTSGGATNEQFF
TRBJ1-5	TRBV20-1	-	-	TGCAGTGCTCCCCCCGGGGGGCGCAGGAGCAATCAGCCCCAGCATTTT	CSAPPGGRRSNQPQHF
TRBJ2-6	TRBV5-1	-	-	TGCGCCAGCAGCACCGGATCCTTTTCTGGGGCCAACGTCCTGACTTTC	CASSTGSFSGANVLTF
TRBJ2-3	TRBV20-1	-	-	TGCAGTGCTAGTGGTCAAGGGGCCCTCACAGATACGCAGTATTTT	CSASGQGALTDTQYF
TRBJ2-5	TRBV7-2	TRBD1	few	TGTGCCAGCAGCCAAGGACAGGGGCCCCAAGAGACCCAGTACTTC	CASSQGQGPQETQYF
TRBJ2-7	TRBV6-5	-	-	TGTGCCAGCAGTTACCCGGTTGGAGGGCGCGAGCAGTACTTC	CASSYPVGGREQYF